Following are 27 T cell receptor beta chains from one sample sequenced in a study of a mutant IDH1 vaccine in newly diagnosed glioma. Sequencing was performed with immunoSEQ multiplex PCR; in TCRdb, only in-frame clones are kept and a portion is missing. The top ten clones hold roughly 22% of a sample with tens of thousands of clones, roughly 80% of them seen once. Stated time point: week 5, during vaccination. A 20-mer mutant IDH1 peptide at 300 ug was injected subcutaneously with topical imiquimod. No antigen has been assigned to these receptors. The sample was PBMCs, taken from a glioma patient whose treatment included an IDH1 peptide vaccine. The receptors originated from a man aged 25-40 years with glioma.

This clone was observed once. This rearrangement joins TRBV27 to TRBJ1-4; D is perhaps TRBD1 (6 bases). The CDR3 is made up of 15 amino acids. Germline CDR1 and CDR2: MNHEY and SMNVEV (reference sequence). Trimming left V 0 bases short and J 8 bases short, with 13 bases between. The CDR3 loop reads CASSLSGRGPEKLFF. In DNA form, the CDR3 reads TGTGCCAGCAGTTTATCTGGCAGGGGTCCAGAAAAACTGTTTTTT.

This chain joins TRBV9 and TRBJ1-2; D not resolved. CDR1 is SGDLS and CDR2 is YYNGEE in the germline V gene. V lost 4 bases, J lost 4 bases, and 5 bases lay in between. There are 11 residues in the CDR3. The chain's CDR3 is CASSSSYGYTF. The DNA of the CDR3 is TGTGCCAGCAGCTCCTCCTATGGCTACACCTTC. Looking up the rest from reference TRBV9 and TRBJ1-2 gives the full variable domain: DSGVTQTPKHLITATGQRVTLRCSPRSGDLSVYWYQQSLDQGLQFLIQYYNGEERAKGNILERFSAQQFPDLHSELNLSSLELGDSALYFCASSSSYGYTFGSGTRLTVV.

The rearrangement links TRBV9 to TRBJ2-3; 7 positions match TRBD2. Germline-derived CDR1 and CDR2 are SGDLS and YYNGEE. This CDR3 contains 15 residues. Trimming removed 4 bases from V and 4 bases from J; junction bases left unmatched: 9. CDR3 nucleotides: TGTGCCAGCAGCTTAGAGGGCGCGGGAGCAGATACGCAGTATTTT. It specifies CASSLEGAGADTQYF. The whole variable domain, remainder taken from reference TRBV9 and TRBJ2-3, is DSGVTQTPKHLITATGQRVTLRCSPRSGDLSVYWYQQSLDQGLQFLIQYYNGEERAKGNILERFSAQQFPDLHSELNLSSLELGDSALYFCASSLEGAGADTQYFGPGTRLTVL.

The gene calls are TRBV27 and TRBJ1-1; weak D call: TRBD1 (6 bases). V shed 6 bases and J shed 3 bases, with 11 bases lying between them. CDR3 length: 13 residues. CDR1 and CDR2 (germline): MNHEY, SMNVEV (reference sequence). The DNA for the CDR3 is TGTGCCAGCAGACAACGACAGGACACTGAAGCTTTCTTT. Amino acid sequence: CASRQRQDTEAFF.

V is TRBV9 and J is TRBJ2-5, with TRBD2 matching over 11 bases. This CDR3 region has 16 residues. The germline V gene encodes CDR1 SGDLS and CDR2 YYNGEE. The V gene end was trimmed by 3 bases and the J gene end by 0 bases; junction bases not matched to a gene: 4. CDR3 protein: CASSDRLAGHQETQYF. CDR3 sequence (DNA): TGTGCCAGCAGCGACAGACTAGCGGGGCACCAAGAGACCCAGTACTTC.

The V and J genes are TRBV20-1 and TRBJ2-7, with D tentatively TRBD1 or TRBD2 (5 bases each). Germline V gene sequence: CDR1 DFQATT, CDR2 SNEGSKA (reference sequence). V dropped 8 bases and J dropped 4 bases, with 12 bases sitting between them. The CDR3 sequence is 11 residues long. The DNA of the CDR3 is TGCAGTAATGACGGGGCGTACGAGCAGTACTTC. Residues: CSNDGAYEQYF.

In DNA, the CDR3 is TGTGCCAGCAGTACAGGACAGGGGGCCTCCAACTATGGCTACACCTTC. Translated: CASSTGQGASNYGYTF. This chain links TRBV27 with TRBJ1-2; 11 nucleotides align to TRBD1. CDR3 length: 16 residues. The junction had 7 bases not matched to a gene; V was cut back by 5 bases and J by 2 bases. Germline assignment: CDR1 MNHEY and CDR2 SMNVEV (reference sequence).

In regard to this clone: An end of the junction does not agree with germline; a read error may underlie this. V gene TRBV11-3 combines with J gene TRBJ2-3; TRBD2 might be the D (6 bases). Germline lookup yields CDR1 SGHNT and CDR2 YENEEA. The CDR3 is 11 residues long. The CDR3 DNA follows: TGTGCCAGCAGCCTCGGAGGGGACTTAACTTTT. Encoded protein: CASSLGGDLTF.

As regards this clone: The same CDR3 is also encoded by other DNA sequences in this sample. The gene calls are TRBV5-1 and TRBJ1-1; 8 positions match TRBD1. Germline values: CDR1 SGHRS, CDR2 YFSETQ. CDR3 length: 12 amino acids. V gave up 4 bases and J gave up 8 bases; unmatched junction bases: 4. This chain's CDR3 is CASSLGQGEAFF. The CDR3 region has the DNA TGCGCCAGCAGCCTAGGACAGGGAGAAGCTTTCTTT.

V usage is TRBV29-1 and J usage is TRBJ1-2; D may be TRBD1 (5 bases). In germline, CDR1 is SQVTM, CDR2 ANQGSEA. The CDR3 extends over 14 amino acids. V was cut by 1 base and J by 4 bases, with 13 bases left in between. Here the CDR3 reads CSVEVRDGIYGYTF. The CDR3 DNA reads as TGCAGCGTTGAAGTTCGGGACGGAATCTATGGCTACACCTTC.

The chain employs TRBV10-3 and TRBJ1-5; D is possibly TRBD1 (6 bases). Trimming pared 5 bases from V and 3 bases from J, leaving 11 bases between. Germline V lookup: CDR1 ENHRY, CDR2 SYGVKD. The CDR3 totals 14 residues. The CDR3 DNA is TGTGCCATCAGTAGGGACACACTCAATCAGCCCCAGCATTTT. The encoded protein is CAISRDTLNQPQHF.

V is TRBV5-1 and J is TRBJ1-1; 9 bases fit TRBD1. The CDR3 has 15 residues. The junction had 7 bases not matched to a gene; V was cut back by 3 bases and J by 4 bases. Per the germline V gene, CDR1 is SGHRS and CDR2 is YFSETQ. The CDR3 region has the DNA TGCGCCAGCAGCTCGTTACAGGGGGCGGGCACTGAAGCTTTCTTT. Protein: CASSSLQGAGTEAFF. The full variable domain, in which reference TRBV5-1 and TRBJ1-1 provide the parts outside the CDR3, is KAGVTQTPRYLIKTRGQQVTLSCSPISGHRSVSWYQQTPGQGLQFLFEYFSETQRNKGNFPGRFSGRQFSNSRSEMNVSTLELGDSALYLCASSSLQGAGTEAFFGQGTRLTVV.

This clone was seen a handful of times. The chain links TRBV25-1 to TRBJ1-1; D remains unclear. Trimming took off 2 bases at V and 0 bases at J, with 10 bases between the two ends. Looked up from germline, CDR1 is MGHDK and CDR2 is SYGVNS. The CDR3 length is 15 residues. This chain's CDR3 is CASSETGWMNTEAFF. CDR3 coding DNA: TGTGCCAGCAGTGAAACGGGATGGATGAACACTGAAGCTTTCTTT.

The chain uses TRBV30 and TRBJ2-3, with 8 positions matching TRBD2. CDR1 and CDR2 (germline): GTSNPN, SVGIG (reference sequence). This CDR3 region has 15 residues. V shed 0 bases, J shed 6 bases, and the junction held 8 bases outside the gene matches. The CDR3 DNA follows: TGTGCCTGGAGTGTAAAGAGCGGGGGCGGGGATACGCAGTATTTT. This sequence encodes CAWSVKSGGGDTQYF.

The rearrangement uses TRBV4-1 and TRBJ2-3, with TRBD2 matching over 8 bases. The CDR3 loop spans 19 amino acids. CDR1 MGHRA and CDR2 YSYEKL come from the germline V gene. The J segment lost 2 bases and the V segment lost 2 bases, leaving 15 bases of the junction unmatched. The CDR3 nucleotides are TGCGCCAGCAGCCAAAGACAACAAGGGACTAGACCGTACACAGATACGCAGTATTTT. This encodes CASSQRQQGTRPYTDTQYF.

For the CDR3, the DNA is TGCGCCAGCAGCCCCCAGAGGCAAGATACGCAGTATTTT. It yields the protein CASSPQRQDTQYF. This chain links TRBV5-1 with TRBJ2-3, with D unclear. Trimming removed 4 bases at V and 5 bases at J, with 11 bases between. CDR1 is SGHRS and CDR2 is YFSETQ in the germline V gene. The length of the CDR3 is 13 residues.

V gene TRBV27 combines with J gene TRBJ1-2, with D perhaps matching TRBD1 (5 bases). Trimming stripped 8 bases from V and 7 bases from J, with 17 bases between. The CDR3 covers 13 residues. Germline values: CDR1 MNHEY, CDR2 SMNVEV (reference sequence). CDR3 nucleotides: TGTGCCAGCGCACCGGAGGGGACGGGTGGCTACACCTTC. Translation gives CASAPEGTGGYTF.

This clone appeared a few times. The CDR3 is CASSQDRFGNQPQHF. CDR3 DNA sequence: TGCGCCAGCAGCCAAGATCGGTTTGGAAATCAGCCCCAGCATTTT. V and J are TRBV4-3 and TRBJ1-5; no clear D. The CDR3 covers 15 residues. Per the germline V gene, CDR1 is LGHNA and CDR2 is YSLEER. The germline V and J ends were trimmed by 0 bases and 4 bases, with 10 bases remaining between them.

This clone was counted once. The rearrangement uses TRBV14 and TRBJ1-4; tentatively, D is TRBD1 (6 bases). The germline V gene encodes CDR1 SGHDN and CDR2 FVKESK. The CDR3 is 15 residues long. Deletions cut 4 bases from V and 5 bases from J, with 14 bases between. The CDR3, as DNA: TGTGCCAGCAGCCCCTCCCGACAGGAAAATGAAAAACTGTTTTTT. Protein sequence: CASSPSRQENEKLFF.

This sequence joins TRBV28 and TRBJ1-2; D not certain. Between the trimmed V and J ends, which lost 8 bases and 1 base, there was a span of 8 bases. The CDR3 consists of 12 residues. Germline V lookup: CDR1 MDHEN, CDR2 SYDVKM. CDR3: CASATVNYGYTF. In DNA form, the CDR3 reads TGTGCCAGCGCCACGGTTAACTATGGCTACACCTTC.

This clone appeared a few times. The chain employs TRBV27 and TRBJ1-5, with 9 bases matching TRBD1. The germline V gene has CDR1 MNHEY and CDR2 SMNVEV (reference sequence). The CDR3 runs to 15 residues. Unmatched junction bases numbered 6, after V lost 7 bases and J lost 2 bases. In DNA form, the CDR3 reads TGTGCCAGCAAGAGGACAGGGGTTGGCAATCAGCCCCAGCATTTT. Translating it yields CASKRTGVGNQPQHF.

The chain combines TRBV5-6 with TRBJ2-2; 12 bases line up with TRBD2. The trim removed 2 bases at V and 6 bases at J, leaving 8 bases unmatched. Germline lookup yields CDR1 SGHDT and CDR2 YYEEEE. CDR3 length equals 17 residues. The CDR3 coding sequence is TGTGCCAGCAGCTTTGGACTAGCGGGATTTGTACCCGGGGAGCTGTTTTTT. This codes for CASSFGLAGFVPGELFF.

This chain uses TRBV5-1 with TRBJ2-3; no definite D call. Germline CDR1 and CDR2: SGHRS and YFSETQ. This CDR3 is built from 12 residues. The V and J ends lost 1 base and 4 bases respectively, with 4 bases between them. The CDR3 DNA reads as TGCGCCAGCAGCTTGTACGCAGATACGCAGTATTTT. This gives the protein CASSLYADTQYF.

V and J are TRBV19 and TRBJ2-7, with D perhaps TRBD1 (6 bases). V was trimmed by 2 bases and J by 1 base, leaving 15 bases between them. The CDR3 consists of 16 residues. Germline CDR1 LNHDA, CDR2 SQIVND (reference sequence). The CDR3 sequence is CASSIRSLQGSYEQYF. The CDR3 bases are TGTGCCAGTAGTATAAGAAGTCTCCAGGGGTCCTACGAGCAGTACTTC.

V is TRBV13 and J is TRBJ2-1; the match to TRBD1 covers 7 bases. CDR1 PRHDT and CDR2 FYEKMQ come from the germline V gene (reference sequence). Germline trimming cut 5 bases from V and 7 bases from J; bases unmatched to any gene: 8. CDR3 length equals 14 residues. The CDR3 DNA is TGTGCCAGCAGCCCTGAACAGGGGAAAAATGAGCAGTTCTTC. Translated: CASSPEQGKNEQFF.

This chain links TRBV2 with TRBJ1-1, with D perhaps TRBD1 (5 bases). The V gene lost 5 bases and the J gene lost 6 bases, with 25 bases spanning the gap. In germline, CDR1 is SNHLY, CDR2 FYNNEI. The CDR3 sequence is 17 residues long. The CDR3 region has the DNA TGTGCCAGCAGTACCCCCCGAGGGGAACAGCTGGCCCCTGAAGCTTTCTTT. Protein product: CASSTPRGEQLAPEAFF. The full variable domain, completed using reference TRBV2 and TRBJ1-1, is EPEVTQTPSHQVTQMGQEVILRCVPISNHLYFYWYRQILGQKVEFLVSFYNNEISEKSEIFDDQFSVERPDGSNFTLKIRSTKLEDSAMYFCASSTPRGEQLAPEAFFGQGTRLTVV.

The chain links TRBV12-5 to TRBJ2-5; D may correspond to TRBD1 or TRBD2 (7 bases each). The length of the CDR3 is 16 residues. The germline gives CDR1 LGHNT, CDR2 FRNRAP. V gave up 1 base and J gave up 1 base, with 13 bases separating them. This CDR3 is CASGLGQGGVQETQYF. The CDR3 bases are TGTGCTAGTGGTTTGGGACAGGGAGGGGTCCAAGAGACCCAGTACTTC.